Listed below are T cell receptor beta chains from one sample, sequenced in a study of technical replicates of blood from several donors. Clones were read by immunoSEQ multiplex PCR, and TCRdb kept only the in-frame ones, dropping some. Of tens of thousands of clones listed, just under 90% are singletons. Sequencing was done on a sample of PBMCs. The origin of the receptors is a human donor in good health. Some clones in this sample may be carry-over from other donors' samples. The CDR3 runs from the conserved cysteine through the conserved F or W. A D gene is named only where the DNA matches it firmly. Expanded clones are given a class, and other clones once, few, many or no size at all.

v_gene,abundance,d_gene,j_gene,CDR3nt,CDR3aa
TRBV5-4,NA,TRBD2,TRBJ2-3,TGTGCCAGCAGCCAACCCCCCAGCGGGGGGACAGATACGCAGTATTTT,CASSQPPSGGTDTQYF
TRBV4-1,NA,TRBD1,TRBJ1-2,TGCGCCAGCAGCCAAGATGAGACAGGGGGCTACTATGGCTACACCTTC,CASSQDETGGYYGYTF
TRBV27,NA,TRBD2,TRBJ2-7,TGTGCCAGCACCTGGGCGGGAGCAGGTCCCTACGAGCAGTACTTC,CASTWAGAGPYEQYF
TRBV6-5,once,TRBD1,TRBJ1-6,TGTGCCAGCAGCCCCCCGGGACAGGGTTACTCACCCCTCCACTTT,CASSPPGQGYSPLHF
TRBV7-2,NA,TRBD1,TRBJ1-4,TGTGCCAGCAGCCCTGACAGGGCAACTAATGAAAAACTGTTTTTT,CASSPDRATNEKLFF
TRBV30,NA,NA,TRBJ2-7,TGTGCCTGGAGCGACAATGAAGTGTACTTC,CAWSDNEVYF
TRBV30,NA,TRBD1,TRBJ2-6,TGTGCCTGGAGTGTTTGGCGGCGGGACAGGGGGCTGGGGGCCAACGTCCTGACTTTC,CAWSVWRRDRGLGANVLTF
TRBV7-9,NA,TRBD1,TRBJ1-6,TGTGCCAGCAGCTTACCTGGACAGGGTTTGGATTCACCCCTCCACTTT,CASSLPGQGLDSPLHF
TRBV6-1,NA,NA,TRBJ2-7,TGTGCCAGCAGTTTCAATTACGAGCAGTACTTC,CASSFNYEQYF
TRBV5-4,NA,NA,TRBJ1-2,TGTGCCAGCAGCTGGGGCAGGGATCCTGGCTACACCTTC,CASSWGRDPGYTF
TRBV13,once,TRBD2,TRBJ2-3,TGTGCCAGCAGCCCGGGGACTAGCGGGGAGTTGGGCGGCGCAGATACGCAGTATTTT,CASSPGTSGELGGADTQYF
TRBV27,NA,TRBD1,TRBJ1-1,TGTGCCAGCAGTTTATTTACAGGGGGGACGAACACTGAAGCTTTCTTT,CASSLFTGGTNTEAFF
TRBV11-2,NA,NA,TRBJ2-3,TGTGCCAGCAGCTACCCAGGGGTAGATACGCAGTATTTT,CASSYPGVDTQYF
TRBV7-2,NA,TRBD2,TRBJ2-3,TGTGCCAGCAGCCTCTTAGCGGGGGGCCGCACAGATACGCAGTATTTT,CASSLLAGGRTDTQYF
TRBV7-2,NA,NA,TRBJ1-5,TGTGCCAGCAGCTTAACAAATAGCAATCAGCCCCAGCATTTT,CASSLTNSNQPQHF
TRBV6-4,NA,TRBD1,TRBJ1-1,TGTGCCAGCAGAAAGACAGGGATTACATCTGAAGCTTTCTTT,CASRKTGITSEAFF
TRBV6-1,NA,NA,TRBJ2-3,TGTGCCGGGGCACAGGGAACAGATACGCAGTATTTT,CAGAQGTDTQYF
TRBV7-9,NA,TRBD1,TRBJ2-2,TGTGCCAGCAGCCCGGGGACAGGGGTTCGGACCGGGGAGCTGTTTTTT,CASSPGTGVRTGELFF
TRBV7-3,NA,TRBD1,TRBJ2-1,TGTGCCAGCAGCCCAACGGGACAGGGTTTCAATGAGCAGTTCTTC,CASSPTGQGFNEQFF
TRBV19,NA,TRBD1,TRBJ1-1,TGTGCCAGTAGTCTCGGGACAGGGGCTCACGCTTTCTTT,CASSLGTGAHAFF
TRBV29-1,NA,TRBD2,TRBJ2-2,TGCAGCGTTTGGGCCCGGGAGGGAATCGGGGAGCTGTTTTTT,CSVWAREGIGELFF
TRBV7-2,once,NA,TRBJ1-1,TGTGCCAGCAGCCTCCGGACAGTGAACACTGAAGCTTTCTTT,CASSLRTVNTEAFF
TRBV2,NA,NA,TRBJ1-5,TGTGCCAGCAGAGTGGGGGGACCTGGCAATCAGCCCCAGCATTTT,CASRVGGPGNQPQHF
TRBV27,NA,TRBD2,TRBJ2-1,TGTGCCAGCAGTTCCCTCGGACGGACTAGCGGGAGGGGCTCCTACAATGAGCAGTTCTTC,CASSSLGRTSGRGSYNEQFF
TRBV4-3,NA,TRBD2,TRBJ2-5,TGCGCCAGCAGCCAAGATGAGAGGACGCGGGGGGCCCAGTACTTC,CASSQDERTRGAQYF
TRBV5-6,NA,TRBD2,TRBJ2-1,TGTGCCAGCAGCTCGATTAGGACTAGCGGGAGGTACAATGAGCAGTTCTTC,CASSSIRTSGRYNEQFF
TRBV7-2,few,TRBD2,TRBJ2-1,TGTGCCAGCAGTAAGCGGGAGGGCCTCTTGAATGAGCAGTTCTTC,CASSKREGLLNEQFF
TRBV5-1,NA,TRBD2,TRBJ2-1,TGCGCCAGCAGCTTGGGGACTAGCGGGGCCCTCAATGAGCAGTTCTTC,CASSLGTSGALNEQFF
TRBV7-7,NA,NA,TRBJ2-2,TGTGCCAGCAGCCAGTTGAACACCGGGGAGCTGTTTTTT,CASSQLNTGELFF
TRBV7-9,NA,TRBD1,TRBJ1-1,TGTGCCAGCAGCGCCTGGACAGGGGAGAACACTGAAGCTTTCTTT,CASSAWTGENTEAFF
TRBV4-2,NA,TRBD2,TRBJ2-3,TGTGCCAGCAGCCAAGGACTAGCGGGGGCCTACACAGATACGCAGTATTTT,CASSQGLAGAYTDTQYF
TRBV19,NA,NA,TRBJ2-7,TGTGCCAGTAGTATTGCGGGACAGTCCTACGAGCAGTACTTC,CASSIAGQSYEQYF
TRBV5-1,NA,TRBD2,TRBJ2-7,TGCGCCAGCAGCCCGGGGGGGTACGAGCAGTACTTC,CASSPGGYEQYF
TRBV27,NA,NA,TRBJ1-1,TGTGCCAGCAGTTTAATCCCCGTGAACACTGAAGCTTTCTTT,CASSLIPVNTEAFF
TRBV12-5,NA,NA,TRBJ1-2,TGTGCTAGTGGTTTGGCGTACCACGGGAGCTACACCTTC,CASGLAYHGSYTF
TRBV15,NA,TRBD1,TRBJ2-3,TGTGCCACCAGCGAAGGACAGGGGGCAGATACGCAGTATTTT,CATSEGQGADTQYF
TRBV4-3,NA,NA,TRBJ1-5,TGCGCCAGCAGCCAAGACGGTGATAGCAATCAGCCCCAGCATTTT,CASSQDGDSNQPQHF
TRBV19,once,NA,TRBJ1-5,TGTGCCAGTAGTAAGGGTAGGTGGAGGGGTCGGAGCAATCAGCCCCAGCATTTT,CASSKGRWRGRSNQPQHF
TRBV5-4,NA,NA,TRBJ1-6,TGTGCCAGCAGCACCGGACAAGGGAATTATTCACCCCTCCACTTT,CASSTGQGNYSPLHF
TRBV7-6,NA,NA,TRBJ1-2,TGTGCCAGCAGCTCCAGCCGGGGATTTTTAGATGGCTACACCTTC,CASSSSRGFLDGYTF
TRBV7-2,NA,TRBD1,TRBJ1-5,TGTGCCAGCAGCCCGGGACAGGGGGGGATACAGCCCCAGCATTTT,CASSPGQGGIQPQHF
TRBV4-1,few,NA,TRBJ1-5,TGCGCCAGCAGCCAAGAAATAGGTCAGGTAGGTCAGCCCCAGCATTTT,CASSQEIGQVGQPQHF